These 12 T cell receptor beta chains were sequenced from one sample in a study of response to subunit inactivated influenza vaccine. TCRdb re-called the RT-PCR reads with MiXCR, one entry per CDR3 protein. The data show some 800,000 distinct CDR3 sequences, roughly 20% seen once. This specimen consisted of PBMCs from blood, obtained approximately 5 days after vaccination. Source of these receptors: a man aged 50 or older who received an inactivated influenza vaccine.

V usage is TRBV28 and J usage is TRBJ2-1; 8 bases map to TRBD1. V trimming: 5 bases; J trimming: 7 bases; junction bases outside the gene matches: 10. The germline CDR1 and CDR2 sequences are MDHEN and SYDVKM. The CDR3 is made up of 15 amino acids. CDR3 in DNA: TGTGCCAGCAGTCGCGGACAGGGAAAGACTAATGAGCAGTTCTTC. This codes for CASSRGQGKTNEQFF. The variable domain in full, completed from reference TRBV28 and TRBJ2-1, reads DVKVTQSSRYLVKRTGEKVFLECVQDMDHENMFWYRQDPGLGLRLIYFSYDVKMKEKGDIPEGYSVSREKKERFSLILESASTNQTSMYLCASSRGQGKTNEQFFGPGTRLTVL.

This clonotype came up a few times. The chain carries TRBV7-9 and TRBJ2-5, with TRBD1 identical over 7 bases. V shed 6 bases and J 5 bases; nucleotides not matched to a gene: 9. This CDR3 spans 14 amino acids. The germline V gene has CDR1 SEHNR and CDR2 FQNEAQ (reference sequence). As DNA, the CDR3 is TGTGCCAGCAGTTTACAGGGGTGGCGGGAGACCCAGTACTTC. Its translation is CASSLQGWRETQYF. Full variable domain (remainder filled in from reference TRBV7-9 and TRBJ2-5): DTGVSQNPRHKITKRGQNVTFRCDPISEHNRLYWYRQTLGQGPEFLTYFQNEAQLEKSRLLSDRFSAERPKGSFSTLEIQRTEQGDSAMYLCASSLQGWRETQYFGPGTRLLVL.

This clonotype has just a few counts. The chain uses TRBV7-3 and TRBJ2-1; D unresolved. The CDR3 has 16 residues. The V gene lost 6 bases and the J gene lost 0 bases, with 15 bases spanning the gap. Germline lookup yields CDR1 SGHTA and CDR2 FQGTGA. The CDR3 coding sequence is TGTGCCAGCAGGGGTGAGGACCAGTCCTCCTACAATGAGCAGTTCTTC. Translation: CASRGEDQSSYNEQFF.

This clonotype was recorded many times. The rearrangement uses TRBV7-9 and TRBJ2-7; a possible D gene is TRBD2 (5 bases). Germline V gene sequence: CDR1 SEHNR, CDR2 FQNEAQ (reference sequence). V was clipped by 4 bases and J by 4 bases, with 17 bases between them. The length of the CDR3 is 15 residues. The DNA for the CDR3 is TGTGCCAGCAGCTCGTACCAGCGGTGGGGATACGAGCAGTACTTC. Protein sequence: CASSSYQRWGYEQYF.

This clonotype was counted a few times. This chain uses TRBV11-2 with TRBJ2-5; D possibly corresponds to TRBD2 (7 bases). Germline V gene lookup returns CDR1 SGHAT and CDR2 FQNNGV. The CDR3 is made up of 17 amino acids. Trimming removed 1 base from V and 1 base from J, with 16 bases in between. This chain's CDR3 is CASSLVGQGGGQETQYF. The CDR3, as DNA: TGTGCCAGCAGCTTAGTTGGGCAGGGAGGGGGCCAAGAGACCCAGTACTTC. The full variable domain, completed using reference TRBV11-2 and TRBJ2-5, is EAGVAQSPRYKIIEKRQSVAFWCNPISGHATLYWYQQILGQGPKLLIQFQNNGVVDDSQLPKDRFSAERLKGVDSTLKIQPAKLEDSAVYLCASSLVGQGGGQETQYFGPGTRLLVL.

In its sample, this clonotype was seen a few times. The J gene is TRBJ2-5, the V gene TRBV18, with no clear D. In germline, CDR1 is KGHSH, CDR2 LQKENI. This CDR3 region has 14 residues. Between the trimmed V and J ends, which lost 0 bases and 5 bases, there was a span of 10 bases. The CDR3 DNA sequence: TGTGCCAGCTCACCACCGATGGGCCCGGAGACCCAGTACTTC. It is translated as CASSPPMGPETQYF.

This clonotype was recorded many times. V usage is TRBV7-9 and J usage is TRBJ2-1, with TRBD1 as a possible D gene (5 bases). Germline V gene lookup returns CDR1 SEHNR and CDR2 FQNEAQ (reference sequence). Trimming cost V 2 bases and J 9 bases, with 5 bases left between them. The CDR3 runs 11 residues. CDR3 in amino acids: CASSLQGEQFF. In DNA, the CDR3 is TGTGCCAGCAGCTTACAGGGTGAGCAGTTCTTC.

CDR3 region: CASSEGSSGTIQYF. CDR3 sequence (DNA): TGTGCCAGCAGTGAAGGGTCTAGCGGGACGATTCAGTACTTC. The chain recombines TRBV2 with TRBJ2-4; TRBD2 matches 9 bases. In germline, CDR1 is SNHLY, CDR2 FYNNEI. There are 14 residues in the CDR3. V gave up 1 base and J gave up 10 bases; unmatched junction bases: 5.

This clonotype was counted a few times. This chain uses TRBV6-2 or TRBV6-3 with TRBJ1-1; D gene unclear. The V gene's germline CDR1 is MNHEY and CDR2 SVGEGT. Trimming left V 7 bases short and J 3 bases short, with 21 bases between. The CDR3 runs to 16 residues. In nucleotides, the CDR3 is TGTGCCAGCACCCTACCCGCGGCAAGGAGGGACACTGAAGCTTTCTTT. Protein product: CASTLPAARRDTEAFF.

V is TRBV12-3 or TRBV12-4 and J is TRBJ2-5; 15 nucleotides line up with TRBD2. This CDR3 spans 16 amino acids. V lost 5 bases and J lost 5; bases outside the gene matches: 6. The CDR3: CASSGLAGGLGETQYF. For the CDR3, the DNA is TGTGCCAGCAGTGGACTAGCGGGGGGGCTCGGGGAGACCCAGTACTTC.

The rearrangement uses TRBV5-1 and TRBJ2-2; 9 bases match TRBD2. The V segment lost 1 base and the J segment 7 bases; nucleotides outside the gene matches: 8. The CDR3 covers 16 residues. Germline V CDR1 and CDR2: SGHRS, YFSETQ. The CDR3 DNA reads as TGCGCCAGCAGCTTGAAGTTGATAGCGGGGGACGGGGAGCTGTTTTTT. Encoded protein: CASSLKLIAGDGELFF. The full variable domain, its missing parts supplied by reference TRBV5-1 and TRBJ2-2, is KAGVTQTPRYLIKTRGQQVTLSCSPISGHRSVSWYQQTPGQGLQFLFEYFSETQRNKGNFPGRFSGRQFSNSRSEMNVSTLELGDSALYLCASSLKLIAGDGELFFGEGSRLTVL.

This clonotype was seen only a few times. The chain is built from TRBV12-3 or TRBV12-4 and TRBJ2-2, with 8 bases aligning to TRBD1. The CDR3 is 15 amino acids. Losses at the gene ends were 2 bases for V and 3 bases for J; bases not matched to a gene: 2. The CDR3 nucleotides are TGTGCCAGCAGTTTACAGGGGGCGTACACCGGGGAGCTGTTTTTT. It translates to CASSLQGAYTGELFF.